This T cell receptor beta chain was sequenced for a study of identical twins. Findings and caveats of the study: Zero-insertion analyses might be partly confounded by invariant T cells like MAIT and iNKT. Within beta out-of-frame sequences, the excess sharing observed between twins was weaker.

TCRdb re-called the 5' RACE reads with MiXCR, one entry per CDR3 protein. The table records some 760,000 distinct CDR3 sequences, 18% of them present only once. Regarding this clonotype: What it binds is unknown.

The CDR3 runs 12 residues. After removal of 7 bases from V and 4 bases from J, the junction contained 4 bases not matched to a gene. Germline values: CDR1 SQVTM, CDR2 ANQGSEA. These sequences were also reported in another study, on T cells expressing NK-cell markers.

This TCR derives from a woman under 30 in good health. The gene calls are TRBV29-1 and TRBJ2-5, with 9 bases aligning to TRBD1. The sample was PBMCs. This CDR3 is CSGSGQGETQYF. CDR3 in DNA: TGCAGCGGCTCGGGACAGGGAGAGACCCAGTACTTC.